One and the same sample provided the 14 T cell receptor beta chains below, sequenced in a study of identical twins. One entry per CDR3 protein results from TCRdb running MiXCR on the 5' RACE reads. Among a few hundred thousand distinct CDR3 sequences, roughly 8% were seen once, and the ten largest hold less than 4%. This same sample was also part of a study on yellow fever vaccine responses in identical twins.

The sequenced sample was CD8+ T cells sorted from blood. These receptors all stem from a woman under 30 in good health.

This clonotype was recorded a few times. This chain joins TRBV12-3 or TRBV12-4 and TRBJ2-1; D is perhaps TRBD2 (6 bases). With 6 bases removed from V and 0 bases from J, the gap between germline ends came to 12 bases. The CDR3 runs to 15 residues. The CDR3 DNA reads as TGTGCCAGCAGAGAGGACGGGAGCTCCTACAATGAGCAGTTCTTC. Protein: CASREDGSSYNEQFF.

This clonotype was observed at least ten times. V usage is TRBV5-1 and J usage is TRBJ2-1, with no clear D. Per the germline V gene, CDR1 is SGHRS and CDR2 is YFSETQ. The V gene lost 0 bases and the J gene lost 5 bases, with 6 bases spanning the gap. This CDR3 spans 13 amino acids. CDR3 protein: CASSLEGNNEQFF. The CDR3, as DNA: TGCGCCAGCAGCTTGGAAGGGAACAATGAGCAGTTCTTC.

This clonotype was seen a handful of times. J is TRBJ2-1 and V is TRBV5-4, with 12 bases lining up with TRBD2. Germline V gene sequence: CDR1 SGHNT, CDR2 YYREEE (reference sequence). The CDR3 spans 18 residues. V shed 0 bases and J 5 bases; nucleotides not matched to a gene: 9. CDR3 sequence (DNA): TGTGCCAGCAGCTTGGATCGGGCTAGCGGGGGGGGTCACAATGAGCAGTTCTTC. Its protein product is CASSLDRASGGGHNEQFF.

This clonotype was found a few times. V is TRBV30 and J is TRBJ1-1; no firm D call. Germline V gives CDR1 GTSNPN, CDR2 SVGIG (reference sequence). The length of the CDR3 is 12 residues. V gave up 0 bases and J gave up 0 bases, with 2 bases separating them. The CDR3 DNA follows: TGTGCCTGGAGTGTATTGAACACTGAAGCTTTCTTT. Protein sequence: CAWSVLNTEAFF.

This clonotype was seen a handful of times. J is TRBJ2-5 and V is TRBV27; D possibly matches TRBD1 or TRBD2 (5 bases each). The ends were cut back, 5 bases at V and 7 bases at J, with 23 bases in the middle. This CDR3 is built from 16 residues. Germline loops: CDR1 MNHEY, CDR2 SMNVEV (reference sequence). In nucleotides, the CDR3 is TGTGCCAGCAGTCCCTGGGACCGACAAGTTGAAAGGACCCAGTACTTC. Encoded protein: CASSPWDRQVERTQYF.

This clonotype was counted many times. This chain uses TRBV12-3 or TRBV12-4 with TRBJ2-2; D not resolved. V dropped 7 bases and J dropped 6 bases, with 9 bases sitting between them. CDR3 size: 12 residues. The CDR3 is CASKSDPGELFF. In DNA form, the CDR3 reads TGTGCCAGCAAATCTGATCCCGGGGAGCTGTTTTTT.

This clonotype was seen only a few times. The chain carries TRBV4-3 and TRBJ2-1; 9 nucleotides align to TRBD2. Unmatched junction bases numbered 0, after V lost 1 base and J lost 5 bases. CDR1 is LGHNA and CDR2 is YSLEER in the germline V gene. The CDR3 extends over 14 amino acids. The CDR3 nucleotides read TGCGCCAGCAGCCAAGGACTAGCGGACAATGAGCAGTTCTTC. The encoded protein is CASSQGLADNEQFF.

This clonotype was found many times. The chain recombines TRBV10-3 with TRBJ2-5, with a weak D call TRBD1 (7 bases). The germline V gene encodes CDR1 ENHRY and CDR2 SYGVKD. The CDR3 length is 13 residues. V dropped 10 bases and J dropped 1 base, with 13 bases sitting between them. The CDR3 nucleotides are TGTGCCAGCGGGACAGAAAGCCAAGAGACCCAGTACTTC. It yields the protein CASGTESQETQYF.

Many counts were recorded for this clonotype. The chain recombines TRBV12-3 or TRBV12-4 with TRBJ1-5; D unclear. V was clipped by 3 bases and J by 2 bases, with 8 bases between them. CDR3 length: 14 amino acids. In DNA form, the CDR3 reads TGTGCCAGCAGTTTCGAGGTGGGCAATCAGCCCCAGCATTTT. Protein sequence: CASSFEVGNQPQHF.

This clonotype was observed a few times. This chain joins TRBV29-1 and TRBJ2-7, with TRBD1 matching 7 bases. With V trimmed by 3 bases and J by 5 bases, 4 bases remained unmatched. The CDR3 totals 12 residues. Germline V gives CDR1 SQVTM, CDR2 ANQGSEA. This CDR3 is CSVEGTANEQYF. CDR3 bases: TGCAGCGTTGAGGGGACAGCAAACGAGCAGTACTTC.

The V call is TRBV19, the J call TRBJ1-1; no reliable D call. CDR1 is LNHDA and CDR2 is SQIVND in the germline V gene (reference sequence). Trimming took 3 bases from V and 6 from J, leaving 20 bases between them. CDR3 length: 16 residues. CDR3 loop: CASSMAYGKRLAEAFF. DNA of the CDR3: TGTGCCAGTAGTATGGCCTATGGGAAGCGGTTGGCTGAAGCTTTCTTT. The full variable domain, its missing parts supplied by reference TRBV19 and TRBJ1-1, is DGGITQSPKYLFRKEGQNVTLSCEQNLNHDAMYWYRQDPGQGLRLIYYSQIVNDFQKGDIAEGYSVSREKKESFPLTVTSAQKNPTAFYLCASSMAYGKRLAEAFFGQGTRLTVV.

This clonotype was seen at least ten times. This chain uses TRBV20-1 with TRBJ2-3; D not certain. Germline CDR1 and CDR2: DFQATT and SNEGSKA (reference sequence). Trimming took off 0 bases at V and 4 bases at J, with 17 bases between the two ends. The CDR3 length is 16 residues. The CDR3 nucleotides read TGCAGTGCTAGAGATCTGGGGTCGGGCCGACCAGATACGCAGTATTTT. Translated: CSARDLGSGRPDTQYF.

This clonotype turned up a few times. The chain combines TRBV20-1 with TRBJ2-3, with D possibly being TRBD1 (6 bases). CDR1 and CDR2 (germline): DFQATT, SNEGSKA (reference sequence). The CDR3 loop spans 17 amino acids. V gave up 0 bases and J gave up 6 bases, with 22 bases separating them. DNA for the CDR3: TGCAGTGCTAGAGATCAGGCAGGGGTTATTTTTTGGGATACGCAGTATTTT. The encoded protein is CSARDQAGVIFWDTQYF.

In its sample, this clonotype was seen many times. The genes are TRBV10-3 and TRBJ2-1, with D maybe TRBD2 (6 bases). Germline V gene data show CDR1 as ENHRY and CDR2 as SYGVKD. Trimming removed 6 bases from V and 1 base from J, with 7 bases in between. The CDR3 covers 13 residues. The CDR3 region is CAIREGSYNEQFF. The CDR3 DNA follows: TGTGCCATCAGGGAGGGATCCTACAATGAGCAGTTCTTC.